This T cell receptor (beta chain) was documented in a study of blood T cell repertoires in COVID-19. The CDR3 covers 18 residues. J lost 2 bases, V lost 0 bases, and 11 bases had no gene match. Germline values: CDR1 SGHRS, CDR2 YFSETQ. Per the study methods: By means of reference gene primer amplification, nucleated cell counts were estimated. Profiled with immunoSEQ multiplex PCR; TCRdb holds only in-frame clones, not every one. V and J calls and clone size are given by that table; D and trimming were obtained from the DNA. This table holds tens of thousands of clones, around 85% found once. The receptor's source is a man aged 65 to 79 with acute or convalescent COVID-19. The V gene is TRBV5-1, the J gene TRBJ2-5; 9 bases line up with TRBD2. Input material: peripheral blood. The CDR3 nucleotides are TGCGCCAGCAGCTTGGCCGATTTTAGCGGGGGCCAACAAGAGACCCAGTACTTC. Translated: CASSLADFSGGQQETQYF.